This TCR beta chain derives from a study of T cells in Graves' hyperthyroidism and ophthalmopathy. Study-wide results and caveats: Ophthalmopathy could be told apart from stable hyperthyroidism with a 13 V-J model.

The V segment lost 2 bases and the J segment 3 bases; nucleotides outside the gene matches: 5. There are 15 residues in the CDR3. In germline, CDR1 is MDHEN, CDR2 SYDVKM. RNA transcripts served as the template for amplifying TCR beta CDR3 regions. A first-round RT-PCR of the TCR CDR3 used the HTBI primer set. TCRdb re-analysed the multiplex PCR reads in MiXCR, keeping a single row per CDR3 protein. The sample carries hundreds of thousands of distinct CDR3 sequences, less than 20% recorded once. Sampled blood dates from first hyperthyroidism diagnosis, and it precedes any ophthalmopathy symptoms. Ten or more counts support this clonotype. No antigen is known for it.

This receptor was obtained from a woman between 18 and 29 years old with Graves' hyperthyroidism that later progressed to Graves' ophthalmopathy. Sequenced: blood. V is TRBV28 and J is TRBJ2-7; 9 bases agree with TRBD1. The CDR3 sequence: CASSLPRDRVYEQYF. The CDR3 DNA sequence: TGTGCCAGCAGTTTACCTCGGGACAGGGTCTACGAGCAGTACTTC. The complete variable domain, with remaining parts taken from reference TRBV28 and TRBJ2-7, reads DVKVTQSSRYLVKRTGEKVFLECVQDMDHENMFWYRQDPGLGLRLIYFSYDVKMKEKGDIPEGYSVSREKKERFSLILESASTNQTSMYLCASSLPRDRVYEQYFGPGTRLTVT.